This is a list of T cell receptor beta chains from one sample in a study of blood T cell repertoires in COVID-19. The repertoire was sequenced with immunoSEQ multiplex PCR; TCRdb's copy has only in-frame clones and lacks some. Of tens of thousands of clones listed, about 93% are singletons. Sample: peripheral blood. These TCRs come from a human donor in a cohort sampled during active COVID-19. Each CDR3 is given with its conserved first and last residue. Each record gives: J gene, V gene, D gene, clone size, CDR3 protein, CDR3 DNA. D genes are given only for firm matches. Only part of the rows carry a size: once, few, many, or a class if the clone is expanded.

J gene: TRBJ2-5; V gene: TRBV11-3; D gene: TRBD2; clone size: -; CDR3 protein: CASSLEAGGSGTQYF; CDR3 DNA: TGTGCCAGCAGCTTAGAGGCGGGGGGGAGCGGGACCCAGTACTTC
J gene: TRBJ2-7; V gene: TRBV11-2; D gene: -; clone size: -; CDR3 protein: CASSLESQGRGEQYF; CDR3 DNA: TGTGCCAGCAGCTTAGAGTCACAGGGTCGGGGCGAGCAGTACTTC
J gene: TRBJ2-2; V gene: TRBV2; D gene: TRBD2; clone size: -; CDR3 protein: CASSPVAGDHTGELFF; CDR3 DNA: TGTGCCAGCAGCCCGGTAGCGGGGGACCACACCGGGGAGCTGTTTTTT
J gene: TRBJ1-1; V gene: TRBV5-1; D gene: -; clone size: -; CDR3 protein: CASSLGPGNTEAFF; CDR3 DNA: TGCGCCAGCAGCCTTGGGCCAGGGAACACTGAAGCTTTCTTT
J gene: TRBJ1-4; V gene: TRBV7-8; D gene: -; clone size: -; CDR3 protein: CASSHDRLNEKLFF; CDR3 DNA: TGTGCCAGCAGCCACGACAGGCTTAATGAAAAACTGTTTTTT
J gene: TRBJ2-5; V gene: TRBV6-2/TRBV6-3; D gene: TRBD2; clone size: once; CDR3 protein: CASSYGQPGGRETQYF; CDR3 DNA: TGTGCCAGCAGTTACGGACAGCCCGGCGGGAGGGAGACCCAGTACTTC
J gene: TRBJ2-1; V gene: TRBV5-5; D gene: -; clone size: -; CDR3 protein: CASSLSGGNEQFF; CDR3 DNA: TGTGCCAGCAGCTTGTCAGGGGGGAATGAGCAGTTCTTC
J gene: TRBJ1-1; V gene: TRBV6-2/TRBV6-3; D gene: -; clone size: -; CDR3 protein: CASSRGGTHREAFF; CDR3 DNA: TGTGCCAGCAGTAGGGGGGGGACCCATCGTGAAGCTTTCTTT
J gene: TRBJ1-3; V gene: TRBV2; D gene: -; clone size: few; CDR3 protein: CASSAGAVGNTIYF; CDR3 DNA: TGTGCCAGCAGTGCTGGGGCAGTAGGAAACACCATATATTTT
J gene: TRBJ2-1; V gene: TRBV5-4; D gene: -; clone size: -; CDR3 protein: CASSLYQLAYNEQFF; CDR3 DNA: TGTGCCAGCAGCTTGTATCAGCTAGCCTACAATGAGCAGTTCTTC
J gene: TRBJ2-1; V gene: TRBV24-1; D gene: -; clone size: once; CDR3 protein: CATSDLWAGSRGGTKDEQFF; CDR3 DNA: TGTGCCACCAGTGATTTGTGGGCAGGGTCGAGGGGGGGGACAAAAGATGAGCAGTTCTTC
J gene: TRBJ2-7; V gene: TRBV4-2; D gene: -; clone size: -; CDR3 protein: CASSQGGGERYEQYF; CDR3 DNA: TGTGCCAGCAGCCAAGGAGGCGGGGAACGCTACGAGCAGTACTTC
J gene: TRBJ2-2; V gene: TRBV5-1; D gene: -; clone size: -; CDR3 protein: CASSLVDIGELFF; CDR3 DNA: TGCGCCAGCAGCTTGGTGGACATCGGGGAGCTGTTTTTT
J gene: TRBJ1-3; V gene: TRBV5-1; D gene: -; clone size: -; CDR3 protein: CASSLYGDSGNTIYF; CDR3 DNA: TGCGCCAGCAGCTTGTACGGAGACTCTGGAAACACCATATATTTT